The 12 T cell receptor beta chains below were found in one sample sequenced in a study of blood T cell repertoires in COVID-19. Using immunoSEQ multiplex PCR, the repertoire was profiled, and TCRdb retains in-frame clones only, with some absent. Of around 210,000 clones detected, around four fifths appear once; the ten largest clones hold 0.85% to 0.95%. Sequencing input: peripheral blood. The receptor set was obtained from a man aged 55 to 70 with COVID-19, enrolled during active disease.

The gene calls are TRBV11-2 and TRBJ1-1, with D possibly TRBD1 on 6 matching bases. Germline V gene sequence: CDR1 SGHAT, CDR2 FQNNGV. V lost 4 bases and J lost 4, with 13 bases in between. The CDR3 contains 14 residues. CDR3 region: CASSSPGHPTEAFF. In DNA, the CDR3 is TGTGCCAGCAGCTCACCGGGACATCCCACTGAAGCTTTCTTT.

V and J are TRBV24-1 and TRBJ1-5; D possibly corresponds to TRBD1 (5 bases). This CDR3 is built from 15 residues. V lost 6 bases, J lost 0 bases, and 11 bases lay in between. Germline loops: CDR1 KGHDR, CDR2 SFDVKD. CDR3 in amino acids: CATSWTPDSNQPQHF. The CDR3 nucleotides are TGTGCCACCAGTTGGACACCGGATAGCAATCAGCCCCAGCATTTT.

A few counts support this clone. The gene calls are TRBV4-1 and TRBJ2-2, with 12 positions matching TRBD2. V lost 6 bases, J lost 4 bases, and 6 bases stayed unmatched. The CDR3 covers 16 residues. The V gene's germline CDR1 is MGHRA and CDR2 YSYEKL. The CDR3 protein is CASSLAGGPGTGELFF. Here the CDR3 DNA reads TGCGCCAGCAGTCTAGCGGGAGGGCCGGGCACCGGGGAGCTGTTTTTT.

The chain is built from TRBV2 and TRBJ1-4; D is perhaps TRBD1 (5 bases). The CDR3 sequence is 15 residues long. CDR1 SNHLY and CDR2 FYNNEI come from the germline V gene. V was cut by 5 bases and J by 8 bases, with 18 bases left in between. CDR3 sequence (DNA): TGTGCCAGCAGTACGGCGCAGGGTAGGAGCGAAAAACTGTTTTTT. Its translation: CASSTAQGRSEKLFF. Using reference TRBV2 and TRBJ1-4 for the parts outside the CDR3, the full variable domain is EPEVTQTPSHQVTQMGQEVILRCVPISNHLYFYWYRQILGQKVEFLVSFYNNEISEKSEIFDDQFSVERPDGSNFTLKIRSTKLEDSAMYFCASSTAQGRSEKLFFGSGTQLSVL.

The chain combines TRBV7-2 with TRBJ1-4; D remains unclear. Looked up from germline, CDR1 is SGHTA and CDR2 is FQGNSA. CDR3 length: 16 residues. V lost 5 bases to trimming and J lost 0 bases, with 13 bases between them. As DNA, the CDR3 is TGTGCCAGCAGCCGGAGGACTGCGGCAACTAATGAAAAACTGTTTTTT. It encodes CASSRRTAATNEKLFF.

The rearrangement uses TRBV10-3 and TRBJ2-7; 8 bases agree with TRBD2. This CDR3 comprises 14 residues. The germline gives CDR1 ENHRY, CDR2 SYGVKD. V dropped 2 bases and J dropped 5; count of bases not matched to a gene: 5. The CDR3 DNA reads TGTGCCATCAGTGAGCCGGGGGGGGCTGACGAGCAGTACTTC. Translation gives CAISEPGGADEQYF.

The gene calls are TRBV7-9 and TRBJ1-6; TRBD1 matches at 7 bases. Germline CDR1 reads SEHNR; CDR2 reads FQNEAQ (reference sequence). CDR3 size: 15 residues. With V trimmed by 3 bases and J by 7 bases, 6 bases remained unmatched. CDR3 sequence reads: CASSFSGTENSPLHF. The CDR3 DNA reads TGTGCCAGCAGCTTTTCGGGGACAGAAAATTCACCCCTCCACTTT.

The genes are TRBV9 and TRBJ1-2; the match to TRBD1 covers 7 bases. Germline V gene data show CDR1 as SGDLS and CDR2 as YYNGEE. This CDR3 is 12 amino acids long. The trim removed 0 bases at V and 8 bases at J, leaving 1 base unmatched. The CDR3 DNA reads as TGTGCCAGCAGCGTAGGACAGGGAGGCTACACCTTC. Translating it yields CASSVGQGGYTF.

CDR3 DNA sequence: TGTGCCAGCAGCGGGAGGGCCTTGACCGGGGAGCTGTTTTTT. It encodes CASSGRALTGELFF. The chain couples TRBV7-2 to TRBJ2-2; TRBD2 matches at 7 bases. The V segment lost 5 bases and the J segment 5 bases; nucleotides outside the gene matches: 5. Germline lookup yields CDR1 SGHTA and CDR2 FQGNSA. This CDR3 has 14 amino acids.

The chain uses TRBV7-2 and TRBJ2-2, with 7 bases matching TRBD1. The J segment lost 4 bases and the V segment lost 4 bases, leaving 6 bases of the junction unmatched. CDR1 is SGHTA and CDR2 is FQGNSA in the germline V gene. The CDR3 length is 15 residues. The CDR3 reads CASSSPTGSTGELFF. DNA of the CDR3: TGTGCCAGCAGCTCCCCGACAGGGTCCACCGGGGAGCTGTTTTTT.

The genes are TRBV11-3 and TRBJ2-1; a weak D match, TRBD1 (5 bases). CDR1 and CDR2 from the germline V gene are SGHNT and YENEEA. Trimming removed 1 base at V and 1 base at J, with 8 bases between. The CDR3 totals 15 residues. CDR3 sequence: CASSLGQGSYNEQFF. In DNA form, the CDR3 reads TGTGCCAGCAGCTTAGGGCAGGGATCCTACAATGAGCAGTTCTTC.

This clone came up once. The chain is built from TRBV7-9 and TRBJ1-1, with 9 bases that match TRBD1. CDR1 is SEHNR and CDR2 is FQNEAQ in the germline V gene (reference sequence). There are 15 residues in the CDR3. After removal of 10 bases from V and 1 base from J, the junction contained 10 bases not matched to a gene. CDR3 region: CAKEDPGQGNTEAFF. The CDR3 coding sequence is TGTGCCAAGGAGGATCCGGGACAGGGGAACACTGAAGCTTTCTTT. The variable domain in full, with the rest retrieved from reference TRBV7-9 and TRBJ1-1, is DTGVSQNPRHKITKRGQNVTFRCDPISEHNRLYWYRQTLGQGPEFLTYFQNEAQLEKSRLLSDRFSAERPKGSFSTLEIQRTEQGDSAMYLCAKEDPGQGNTEAFFGQGTRLTVV.